This entry lists 18 T cell receptor beta chains sequenced from one sample in a study of T cell repertoires in cytomegalovirus infection. What these receptors recognize is not known. TCRdb recomputed calls from the reads with MiXCR, one row per CDR3 protein. The table lists 450,000 to 650,000 distinct CDR3 sequences, over 35% of them singletons. The sequencing used cultured PBMCs, collected from culture after CMV antigen stimulation. The receptor set was obtained from a human donor in good health (CMV status not recorded). Some clones in this sample may be carry-over from other donors' samples.

V is TRBV3-1 and J is TRBJ2-1, with D possibly TRBD2 on 5 matching bases. V was shortened by 5 bases and J by 10 bases, with 9 bases between the two germline ends. This CDR3 is 11 amino acids long. Looked up from germline, CDR1 is LGHDT and CDR2 is YNNKEL (reference sequence). CDR3 sequence: CASSARAEQFF. DNA for the CDR3: TGTGCCAGCAGCGCGAGGGCAGAGCAGTTCTTC.

This clonotype was counted between two and nine times. The chain joins TRBV7-2 to TRBJ1-2; D might be TRBD1 (6 bases). The germline gives CDR1 SGHTA, CDR2 FQGNSA. Trimming shortened V by 0 bases and J by 1 base, and 9 bases separated the two germline ends. The CDR3 is 15 amino acids. The CDR3: CASSLAGANNYGYTF. The CDR3 DNA is TGTGCCAGCAGCTTAGCGGGGGCGAATAACTATGGCTACACCTTC. Complete variable domain (other parts from reference TRBV7-2 and TRBJ1-2): GAGVSQSPSNKVTEKGKDVELRCDPISGHTALYWYRQSLGQGLEFLIYFQGNSAPDKSGLPSDRFSAERTGGSVSTLTIQRTQQEDSAVYLCASSLAGANNYGYTFGSGTRLTVV.

The chain has TRBV6-6 and TRBJ2-3; 9 nucleotides line up with TRBD1. J gave up 1 base and V 7 bases, and 6 bases lay outside the gene matches. This CDR3 is built from 15 residues. Germline assignment: CDR1 MNHNY and CDR2 SVGAGI (reference sequence). The DNA for the CDR3 is TGTGCCAGCATTTTGACAGGGGGACGCACAGATACGCAGTATTTT. Translated: CASILTGGRTDTQYF.

This clonotype was seen only a few times. The rearrangement joins TRBV19 to TRBJ1-6; a possible D gene is TRBD1 (5 bases). Between the trimmed V and J ends, which lost 3 bases and 6 bases, there was a span of 15 bases. The CDR3 is 16 amino acids. Germline CDR1 and CDR2: LNHDA and SQIVND (reference sequence). In DNA, the CDR3 is TGTGCCAGTAGTATCATCACAGGCTCTTCTAATTCACCCCTCCACTTT. Its translation: CASSIITGSSNSPLHF. The full variable domain, in which reference TRBV19 and TRBJ1-6 provide the parts outside the CDR3, is DGGITQSPKYLFRKEGQNVTLSCEQNLNHDAMYWYRQDPGQGLRLIYYSQIVNDFQKGDIAEGYSVSREKKESFPLTVTSAQKNPTAFYLCASSIITGSSNSPLHFGNGTRLTVT.

The V call is TRBV5-4, the J call TRBJ2-3; the D gene is possibly TRBD2 (6 bases). The ends were cut back, 7 bases at V and 1 base at J, with 13 bases in the middle. The CDR3 is 14 amino acids. CDR1 and CDR2 from the germline V gene are SGHNT and YYREEE (reference sequence). The CDR3 DNA reads as TGTGCCAGCCGGCTGGCGGGGCGCACAGATACGCAGTATTTT. Protein sequence: CASRLAGRTDTQYF.

This chain joins TRBV20-1 and TRBJ1-1; unclear D gene. The CDR3 contains 12 residues. Germline-derived CDR1 and CDR2 are DFQATT and SNEGSKA (reference sequence). Trimming pared 2 bases from V and 12 bases from J, leaving 16 bases between. The CDR3 DNA reads as TGCAGTGCTAGACCCGGACGGGCTGCGTCTTTCTTT. As protein: CSARPGRAASFF.

DNA for the CDR3: TGCGCCAGCAGTCAATCGGGCTGTGTTAGCGTGGCATATGGTGAGCAGTTCTTC. This sequence encodes CASSQSGCVSVAYGEQFF. The J gene is TRBJ2-1, the V gene TRBV23-1; D is perhaps TRBD2 (5 bases). TRBV23-1 is sorted into the ORF group, with uncertain function. V was trimmed by 0 bases and J by 9 bases, leaving 24 bases between them. There are 18 residues in the CDR3.

There are a few counts of this clonotype. This chain connects TRBV5-5 to TRBJ2-4; 16 positions agree with TRBD2. The germline CDR1 and CDR2 sequences are SGHKS and YYEKEE (reference sequence). This CDR3 contains 22 residues. J was trimmed by 0 bases and V by 3 bases; bases with no gene match: 15. The CDR3, as DNA: TGTGCCAGCAGCTCGAGGGGTACCGGGACTAGCGGGGGGGGACTAGCCAAAAACATTCAGTACTTC. This translates into CASSSRGTGTSGGGLAKNIQYF.

The V call is TRBV6-1, the J call TRBJ2-5; 9 nucleotides align to TRBD2. The CDR3 covers 15 residues. The trim removed 2 bases at V and 5 bases at J, leaving 6 bases unmatched. Germline CDR1 and CDR2: MNHNS and SASEGT. CDR3 bases: TGTGCCAGCAGTGAAAGGGGCGGGGGGGTTGAGACCCAGTACTTC. It encodes CASSERGGGVETQYF.

This clonotype has only one observation. The chain uses TRBV20-1 and TRBJ2-7; 7 positions match TRBD1. Per the germline V gene, CDR1 is DFQATT and CDR2 is SNEGSKA (reference sequence). CDR3 length: 14 amino acids. V shed 6 bases, J shed 4 bases, and the junction held 12 bases outside the gene matches. The CDR3 loop reads CSATPNDRVYEQYF. The CDR3 DNA is TGCAGTGCCACACCGAACGACAGGGTATACGAGCAGTACTTC.

J is TRBJ2-7 and V is TRBV20-1; the match to TRBD2 covers 8 bases. CDR1 and CDR2 (germline): DFQATT, SNEGSKA (reference sequence). The CDR3 runs to 14 residues. V trimming: 1 base; J trimming: 5 bases; junction bases outside the gene matches: 7. Written as DNA, the CDR3 is TGCAGTGCTAGAGTCGGCGGGAGGTTCAACGAGCAGTACTTC. Translation gives CSARVGGRFNEQYF.

This chain links TRBV24-1 with TRBJ1-5, with 7 nucleotides matching TRBD1. With V trimmed by 6 bases and J by 5 bases, 6 bases remained unmatched. The germline CDR1 and CDR2 sequences are KGHDR and SFDVKD. The length of the CDR3 is 14 residues. The CDR3, as DNA: TGTGCCACCAGTTCCGGGACAGCTCATCAGCCCCAGCATTTT. Encoded protein: CATSSGTAHQPQHF.

This chain joins TRBV3-1 and TRBJ2-7; no firm D call. The germline V gene has CDR1 LGHDT and CDR2 YNNKEL (reference sequence). The CDR3 extends over 17 amino acids. The V and J ends lost 4 bases and 1 base respectively, with 20 bases between them. The CDR3 loop is CASSPGPLIAGSYEQYF. The CDR3, as DNA: TGTGCCAGCAGCCCCGGACCCCTAATAGCTGGATCCTACGAGCAGTACTTC.

The sample holds a few counts of this clonotype. V gene TRBV5-4 combines with J gene TRBJ2-7; 8 nucleotides line up with TRBD2. Germline-derived CDR1 and CDR2 are SGHNT and YYREEE (reference sequence). CDR3 length: 13 residues. V dropped 2 bases and J dropped 6; count of bases not matched to a gene: 4. The chain's CDR3 is CASSLAGDREQYF. As DNA, the CDR3 is TGTGCCAGCAGCTTAGCGGGAGATCGCGAGCAGTACTTC. Combining the CDR3 with reference TRBV5-4 and TRBJ2-7 gives the whole variable domain ETGVTQSPTHLIKTRGQQVTLRCSSQSGHNTVSWYQQALGQGPQFIFQYYREEENGRGNFPPRFSGLQFPNYSSELNVNALELDDSALYLCASSLAGDREQYFGPGTRLTVT.

The chain carries TRBV7-2 and TRBJ2-5; TRBD2 agrees at 7 bases. CDR1 and CDR2 (germline): SGHTA, FQGNSA. This CDR3 is built from 14 residues. Losses at the gene ends were 3 bases for V and 2 bases for J; bases not matched to a gene: 3. CDR3 region: CASSFVAGQETQYF. Written as DNA, the CDR3 is TGTGCCAGCAGCTTCGTAGCGGGTCAAGAGACCCAGTACTTC.

This clonotype was detected ten times or more. The chain is built from TRBV7-2 and TRBJ2-5; no firm D call. V lost 5 bases to trimming and J lost 3 bases, with 13 bases between them. Germline assignment: CDR1 SGHTA and CDR2 FQGNSA. The CDR3 extends over 14 amino acids. CDR3 in DNA: TGTGCCAGCAGCCCCCCCGTGCGTAAAGAGACCCAGTACTTC. Its protein is CASSPPVRKETQYF.

This clonotype has only a few counts. The gene calls are TRBV10-3 and TRBJ2-1; 10 nucleotides align to TRBD2. Germline CDR1 reads ENHRY; CDR2 reads SYGVKD. V lost 6 bases and J lost 5; bases outside the gene matches: 10. The CDR3 is made up of 16 amino acids. CDR3 bases: TGTGCCATCAGGGGGGGTAGCGGGGGGACCCACAATGAGCAGTTCTTC. Encoded protein: CAIRGGSGGTHNEQFF.

This clonotype has only one observation. The rearrangement links TRBV20-1 to TRBJ2-1; 7 positions match TRBD2. V shed 2 bases and J 8 bases; nucleotides not matched to a gene: 6. There are 13 residues in the CDR3. The germline V gene encodes CDR1 DFQATT and CDR2 SNEGSKA (reference sequence). The CDR3, as DNA: TGCAGTGCTAGATCCCCTGGGGGGGATGAGCAGTTCTTC. It translates to CSARSPGGDEQFF.